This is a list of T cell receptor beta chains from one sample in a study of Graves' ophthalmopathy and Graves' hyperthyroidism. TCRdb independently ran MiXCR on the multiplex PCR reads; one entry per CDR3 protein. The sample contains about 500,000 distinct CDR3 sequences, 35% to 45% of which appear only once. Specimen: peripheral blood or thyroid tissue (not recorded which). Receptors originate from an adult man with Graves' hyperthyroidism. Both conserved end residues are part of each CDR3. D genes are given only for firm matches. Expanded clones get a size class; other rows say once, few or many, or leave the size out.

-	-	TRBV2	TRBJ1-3	TGTGCCAGCAGCGCCGGGACACCGATGTCTGGAAACACCATATATTTT	CASSAGTPMSGNTIYF
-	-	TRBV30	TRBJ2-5	TGTGCCTGGAGTACGACAGTATACCAAGAGACCCAGTACTTC	CAWSTTVYQETQYF
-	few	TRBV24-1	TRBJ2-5	TGTGCCACCAGTGATCCGGGACGGCAAGAGACCCAGTACTTC	CATSDPGRQETQYF
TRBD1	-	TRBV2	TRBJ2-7	TGTGCCAGCAGCGCGACAGGGGTTTCCTACGAGCAGTACTTC	CASSATGVSYEQYF
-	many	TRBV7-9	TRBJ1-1	TGTGCCAGCACCGCATTGAGGGGAGGCGGCCCTGAAGCTTTCTTT	CASTALRGGGPEAFF
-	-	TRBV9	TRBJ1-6	TGTGCCAGCAGCGCCAGGGAGGGGGTCGATTCACCCCTCCACTTT	CASSAREGVDSPLHF
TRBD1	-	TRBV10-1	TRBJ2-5	TGCGCCAGCAGTGCACAGGGGGCGGGAGAGACCCAGTACTTC	CASSAQGAGETQYF
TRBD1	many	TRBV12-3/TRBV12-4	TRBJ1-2	TGTGCCAGCAGTTCCCCCGGACAGGGGGACTATGGCTACACCTTC	CASSSPGQGDYGYTF
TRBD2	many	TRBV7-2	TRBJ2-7	TGTGCCAGCAGCTTACCCCTAGCGGGAGGTCCCTACGAGCAGTACTTC	CASSLPLAGGPYEQYF
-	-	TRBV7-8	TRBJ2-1	TGTGCCAGCAGCGTGACCCACACAGGGTCTGAGCAGTTCTTC	CASSVTHTGSEQFF
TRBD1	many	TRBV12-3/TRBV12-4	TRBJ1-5	TGTGCCAGCAGTACCGGGACAGGGTACAATCAGCCCCAGCATTTT	CASSTGTGYNQPQHF
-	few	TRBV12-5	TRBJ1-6	TGTGCTAGTGGTTCTACAGGGACCCCTGGCTCCTATAATTCACCCCTCCACTTT	CASGSTGTPGSYNSPLHF
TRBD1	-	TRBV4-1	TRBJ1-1	TGCGCCAGCAGCAACAGGGGGACTAGCGGGGGCCAGGGGACTGAAGCTTTCTTT	CASSNRGTSGGQGTEAFF
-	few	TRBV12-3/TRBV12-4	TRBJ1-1	TGTGCCAGCAGTTTGGGGGGTTGGAGTACTGAAGCTTTCTTT	CASSLGGWSTEAFF
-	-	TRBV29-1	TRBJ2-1	TGCAGCGTCCGTCCCAAGGGAACCTACAATGAGCAGTTCTTC	CSVRPKGTYNEQFF
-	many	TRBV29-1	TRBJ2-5	TGCAGCGTTGCGCCGGGCCTTAGGGGGGAGACCCAGTACTTC	CSVAPGLRGETQYF
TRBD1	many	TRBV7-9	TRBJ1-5	TGTGCCAGCAGCTTATGGCAGGGGGCTTACAGCAATCAGCCCCAGCATTTT	CASSLWQGAYSNQPQHF
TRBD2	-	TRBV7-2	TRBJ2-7	TGTGCCAGCAGCTCCAGGCCTAGCGGGGGAAACTACAATGAGCAGTACTTC	CASSSRPSGGNYNEQYF
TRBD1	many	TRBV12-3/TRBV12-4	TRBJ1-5	TGTGCCAGCAGTCAGGGGGGCCGCAATCAGCCCCAGCATTTT	CASSQGGRNQPQHF
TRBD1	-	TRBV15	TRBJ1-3	TGTGCCACCGGTAGAGACAGGGCTGGAAACACCATATATTTT	CATGRDRAGNTIYF
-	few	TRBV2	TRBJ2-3	TGTGCCAGCAGTGAATTGGCTAGCGTTGGAAAAGATACGCAGTATTTT	CASSELASVGKDTQYF
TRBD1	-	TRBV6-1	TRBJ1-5	TGTGCCGGCAGTGAAGCTCAGGGGGAGAATCAGCCCCAGCATTTT	CAGSEAQGENQPQHF
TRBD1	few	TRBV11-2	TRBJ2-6	TGTGCCAGCAGATGGGACAGGGCGTACTCTGGGGCCAACGTCCTGACTTTC	CASRWDRAYSGANVLTF
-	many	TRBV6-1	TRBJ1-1	TGTGCCAGCAGGGACGGAATGAACACTGAAGCTTTCTTT	CASRDGMNTEAFF
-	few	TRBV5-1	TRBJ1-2	TGCGCCAGCAGCTTCGACCGTATCTATGGCTACACCTTC	CASSFDRIYGYTF
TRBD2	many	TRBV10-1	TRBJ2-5	TGCGCCAGCAGTGAGTCGCTAGCGGAAGAGACCCAGTACTTC	CASSESLAEETQYF
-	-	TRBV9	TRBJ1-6	TGTGCCAGCAGCGGGACGGACCATAATTCACCCCTCCACTTT	CASSGTDHNSPLHF
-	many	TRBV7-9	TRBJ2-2	TGTGCCAGCAGCCCCCCGACAGCGACTAACACCGGGGAGCTGTTTTTT	CASSPPTATNTGELFF
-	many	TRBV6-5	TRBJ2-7	TGTGCCAGCAGTACCCAGGGCGGACTCTACGAGCAGTACTTC	CASSTQGGLYEQYF
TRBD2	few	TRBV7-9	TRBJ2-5	TGTGCCAGCAGGGAGATGGGACTACACCAAGAGACCCAGTACTTC	CASREMGLHQETQYF
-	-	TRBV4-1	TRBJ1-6	TGCGCCAGCAGCCGAGAACAGGGAGAAGATAATTCACCCCTCCACTTT	CASSREQGEDNSPLHF
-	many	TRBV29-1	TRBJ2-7	TGCAGCGTCGCAGGGGACGAGCAGTACTTC	CSVAGDEQYF
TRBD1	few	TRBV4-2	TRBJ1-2	TGTGCCAGCAGCCAAGAAGGACAGGGGGCAGGGGGCTACACCTTC	CASSQEGQGAGGYTF
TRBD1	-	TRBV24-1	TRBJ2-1	TGTGCCACCAGTGAGCGGACAGGGTGTCTCAATGAGCAGTTCTTC	CATSERTGCLNEQFF
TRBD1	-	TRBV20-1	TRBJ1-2	TGCAGTGCTAGAGCCGGGACAGGGGCTGGCTACACCTTC	CSARAGTGAGYTF
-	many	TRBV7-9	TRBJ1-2	TGTGCCAGCAGCCACGGACAGCTATATGGCTACACCTTC	CASSHGQLYGYTF
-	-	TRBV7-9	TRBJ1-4	TGTGCCAGCAGCCTGACGGAGGGAGCGGGGTACGAAAAACTGTTTTTT	CASSLTEGAGYEKLFF
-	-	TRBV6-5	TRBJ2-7	TGTGCCAGCAGTTACGGGGCTTCCTACGAGCAGTACTTC	CASSYGASYEQYF
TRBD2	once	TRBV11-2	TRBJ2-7	TGTGCCAGCACCCCGGCGGGCGGGAGACTAGCGGCACCATACGAGCAGTACTTC	CASTPAGGRLAAPYEQYF
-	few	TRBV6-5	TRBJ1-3	TGTGCCAGCAGTTACTCCGGGGGGAGGTCTGGAAACACCATATATTTT	CASSYSGGRSGNTIYF
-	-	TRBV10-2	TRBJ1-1	TGCGCCAGTCTGAACACTGAAGCTTTCTTT	CASLNTEAFF
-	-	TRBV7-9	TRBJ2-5	TGTGCCAGCAGCTTCGCCCGGGGAGGACAAGAGACCCAGTACTTC	CASSFARGGQETQYF
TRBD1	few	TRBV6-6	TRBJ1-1	TGTGCCAGCGGTAAAGCGACAGGGGGCCCTGAAGCTTTCTTT	CASGKATGGPEAFF
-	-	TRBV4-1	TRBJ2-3	TGCGCCAGCAGCCAAGGGGGCGGAAGCACAGATACGCAGTATTTT	CASSQGGGSTDTQYF
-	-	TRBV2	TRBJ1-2	TGTGCCAGCGTTGAAGATCGGGACAACTATGGCTACACCTTC	CASVEDRDNYGYTF
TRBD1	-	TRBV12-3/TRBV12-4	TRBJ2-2	TGTGCCAGCAGTCTTACAGGGGTAGGCGGGGAGCTGTTTTTT	CASSLTGVGGELFF
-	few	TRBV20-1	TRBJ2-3	TGCAGTGCTCTCACAGATACGCAGTATTTT	CSALTDTQYF
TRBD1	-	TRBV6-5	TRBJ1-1	TGTGCCAGCAGTTACCGAACCGGACAGGGTAGGACTGAAGCTTTCTTT	CASSYRTGQGRTEAFF
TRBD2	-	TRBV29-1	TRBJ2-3	TGCAGCGTGGGGACTACCGCTGGCACAGATACGCAGTATTTT	CSVGTTAGTDTQYF
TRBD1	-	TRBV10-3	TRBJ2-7	TGTGCCATCAGGGCGGACAGGAGCTCCTACGAGCAGTACTTC	CAIRADRSSYEQYF
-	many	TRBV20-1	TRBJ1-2	TGCAGTGCTAGCGGGCTCCGTAACTATGGCTACACCTTC	CSASGLRNYGYTF
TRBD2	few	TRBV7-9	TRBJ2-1	TGTGCCAGCAGCTTAGGGACTAGCGGGAGTAATGAGCAGTTCTTC	CASSLGTSGSNEQFF
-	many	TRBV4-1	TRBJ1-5	TGCGCCAGCAGCCTACAGGGCCCCAATCAGCCCCAGCATTTT	CASSLQGPNQPQHF
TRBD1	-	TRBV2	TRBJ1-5	TGTGCCAGCAGTTATGGACAGGGCCGTAATCAGCCCCAGCATTTT	CASSYGQGRNQPQHF
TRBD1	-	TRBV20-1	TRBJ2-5	TGCAGTGCACCGGGACAGAATCAAGAGACCCAGTACTTC	CSAPGQNQETQYF
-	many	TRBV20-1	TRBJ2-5	TGCAGTGCTAGTATAGGGCGGGGCGACGGGACCCAGTACTTC	CSASIGRGDGTQYF
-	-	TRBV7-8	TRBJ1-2	TGTGCCAGCGGCTTAGATCCGGGGGACCTCTATGGCTACACCTTC	CASGLDPGDLYGYTF